These 20 T cell receptor beta chains were sequenced from one sample in a study of cytomegalovirus exposure and HLA in healthy donors. Clones were sequenced by immunoSEQ multiplex PCR, and TCRdb holds only the in-frame ones, with some missing. The sample includes tens of thousands of clones, around nine tenths of them seen just once. Sequencing used PBMCs. The source is a woman between 18 and 29 years old in good health and CMV-seropositive.

This sequence joins TRBV29-1 and TRBJ1-1; TRBD1 matches at 10 bases. The V segment lost 1 base and the J segment 7 bases; nucleotides outside the gene matches: 3. The CDR3 totals 13 residues. CDR1 SQVTM and CDR2 ANQGSEA come from the germline V gene. The DNA for the CDR3 is TGCAGCGTTGAAGGGGGGGACAGGGGTGAAGCTTTCTTT. Encoded protein: CSVEGGDRGEAFF.

The chain recombines TRBV30 with TRBJ1-4; D gene uncertain. V lost 0 bases to trimming and J lost 0 bases, with 14 bases between them. CDR1 and CDR2 (germline): GTSNPN, SVGIG (reference sequence). This CDR3 contains 17 residues. CDR3 residues: CAWSVEGTGSTNEKLFF. CDR3 bases: TGTGCCTGGAGTGTGGAGGGAACGGGGTCAACTAATGAAAAACTGTTTTTT.

This sequence joins TRBV7-3 and TRBJ1-2; 7 nucleotides align to TRBD1. Germline V gene sequence: CDR1 SGHTA, CDR2 FQGTGA. CDR3 size: 14 residues. V lost 11 bases and J lost 0; bases outside the gene matches: 9. The CDR3, as DNA: TGTGCCGGTAGGACAGGACGAACTAACTATGGCTACACCTTC. This gives the protein CAGRTGRTNYGYTF.

The gene calls are TRBV7-2 and TRBJ2-5, with 12 positions matching TRBD2. The CDR3 loop spans 17 amino acids. CDR1 SGHTA and CDR2 FQGNSA come from the germline V gene. J gave up 4 bases and V 6 bases, and 12 bases lay outside the gene matches. CDR3 in amino acids: CASSKLTSGGPGETQYF. The CDR3, as DNA: TGTGCCAGCAGTAAACTCACTAGCGGGGGGCCCGGAGAGACCCAGTACTTC. Full variable domain (rest looked up from reference TRBV7-2 and TRBJ2-5): GAGVSQSPSNKVTEKGKDVELRCDPISGHTALYWYRQSLGQGLEFLIYFQGNSAPDKSGLPSDRFSAERTGGSVSTLTIQRTQQEDSAVYLCASSKLTSGGPGETQYFGPGTRLLVL.

V usage is TRBV10-1 and J usage is TRBJ2-1, with D tentatively TRBD2 (6 bases). The CDR3 is 15 residues long. The germline gives CDR1 WNHNN, CDR2 SYGVQD (reference sequence). The V end lost 3 bases, the J end lost 2 bases, and 11 bases lay between the germline ends. The CDR3 region is CASSDPGGPYNEQFF. In DNA form, the CDR3 reads TGCGCCAGCAGTGATCCCGGGGGACCCTACAATGAGCAGTTCTTC.

The chain's CDR3 is CASSSGQGSTEAFF. CDR3 nucleotides: TGTGCCAGCAGTTCTGGACAGGGCTCCACTGAAGCTTTCTTT. The chain couples TRBV6-6 to TRBJ1-1, with 8 bases lining up with TRBD1. CDR3 length equals 14 residues. The V gene end was trimmed by 4 bases and the J gene end by 4 bases; junction bases not matched to a gene: 5. The germline gives CDR1 MNHNY, CDR2 SVGAGI (reference sequence).

V and J are TRBV5-6 and TRBJ2-7; D may be TRBD1 (5 bases). The CDR3 runs to 14 residues. V lost 2 bases and J lost 3, with 12 bases in between. Germline values: CDR1 SGHDT, CDR2 YYEEEE. The CDR3 loop reads CASSFDSAYYEQYF. DNA for the CDR3: TGTGCCAGCAGCTTTGACAGTGCCTACTACGAGCAGTACTTC. The variable domain in full, completed from reference TRBV5-6 and TRBJ2-7, reads DAGVTQSPTHLIKTRGQQVTLRCSPKSGHDTVSWYQQALGQGPQFIFQYYEEEERQRGNFPDRFSGHQFPNYSSELNVNALLLGDSALYLCASSFDSAYYEQYFGPGTRLTVT.

The rearrangement joins TRBV11-3 to TRBJ2-2; TRBD2 aligns across 10 bases. The CDR3 runs to 13 residues. Germline assignment: CDR1 SGHNT and CDR2 YENEEA. Trimming took 8 bases from V and 7 from J; bases not matched to a gene: 4. For the CDR3, the DNA is TGTGCCAGCGGAAGGACTAGCGGCGGGGAGCTGTTTTTT. Translation: CASGRTSGGELFF. Based on the CDR3 plus reference TRBV11-3 and TRBJ2-2, the full variable domain is EAGVVQSPRYKIIEKKQPVAFWCNPISGHNTLYWYLQNLGQGPELLIRYENEEAVDDSQLPKDRFSAERLKGVDSTLKIQPAELGDSAVYLCASGRTSGGELFFGEGSRLTVL.

This clone was seen more than once but under ten times. J is TRBJ2-7 and V is TRBV2; 11 bases line up with TRBD2. Germline CDR1 reads SNHLY; CDR2 reads FYNNEI. The CDR3 runs 12 residues. The trim removed 4 bases at V and 9 bases at J, leaving 2 bases unmatched. The CDR3 here is CASSGLAGRQYF. For the CDR3, the DNA is TGTGCCAGCAGTGGACTAGCGGGAAGGCAGTACTTC.

V gene TRBV5-6 combines with J gene TRBJ2-3; a weak D match, TRBD2 (6 bases). Trimming took off 3 bases at V and 6 bases at J, with 20 bases between the two ends. The CDR3 is 16 amino acids. The germline gives CDR1 SGHDT, CDR2 YYEEEE. For the CDR3, the DNA is TGTGCCAGCAGCTACCCCAGCCAGGGAGGTGCCGATACGCAGTATTTT. It codes for CASSYPSQGGADTQYF.

The count of this clone is one. The chain recombines TRBV29-1 with TRBJ1-1, with a weak D call TRBD1 (6 bases). In germline, CDR1 is SQVTM, CDR2 ANQGSEA. This CDR3 is built from 12 residues. With 7 bases removed from V and 1 base from J, the gap between germline ends came to 10 bases. CDR3 residues: CSDQTGNTEAFF. For the CDR3, the DNA is TGCAGCGACCAGACAGGGAACACTGAAGCTTTCTTT.

CDR3 in DNA: TGTGCCAGCCGTGCCGGACAGGGGTGGGAGCAGTACTTC. Its translation is CASRAGQGWEQYF. The rearrangement joins TRBV25-1 to TRBJ2-7; TRBD1 agrees at 9 bases. Germline V lookup: CDR1 MGHDK, CDR2 SYGVNS. Trimming at V came to 8 bases and at J to 7 bases, leaving 9 bases not matched to a gene. This CDR3 region has 13 residues.

The gene calls are TRBV2 and TRBJ2-1; tentatively, D is TRBD1 (5 bases). V gave up 5 bases and J gave up 0 bases, with 11 bases separating them. Germline CDR1 SNHLY, CDR2 FYNNEI. The CDR3 has 15 residues. This CDR3 reads CASSRQLLSYNEQFF. The CDR3 DNA sequence: TGTGCCAGCAGTCGACAGCTCCTCTCCTACAATGAGCAGTTCTTC.

The V and J genes are TRBV14 and TRBJ2-1, with 7 bases identical to TRBD1. Looked up from germline, CDR1 is SGHDN and CDR2 is FVKESK. This CDR3 region has 17 residues. V gave up 0 bases and J gave up 0 bases; unmatched junction bases: 5. CDR3 region: CASSQDLGGRSYNEQFF. The CDR3 bases are TGTGCCAGCAGCCAAGACCTAGGGGGCCGCTCCTACAATGAGCAGTTCTTC.

This chain uses TRBV2 with TRBJ2-1; the match to TRBD2 covers 10 bases. Trimming cost V 5 bases and J 5 bases; bases outside gene matches: 9. The CDR3 sequence is 16 residues long. Germline CDR1 reads SNHLY; CDR2 reads FYNNEI. The CDR3 DNA reads TGTGCCAGCAGTCCGACTAGCGGGCGAGCGGACAATGAGCAGTTCTTC. Translation: CASSPTSGRADNEQFF.

The chain joins TRBV13 to TRBJ2-5; 12 nucleotides align to TRBD2. The ends lost 5 bases at V and 7 bases at J; junction bases unmatched: 8. From germline, CDR1 is PRHDT and CDR2 FYEKMQ (reference sequence). This CDR3 has 15 amino acids. The CDR3 protein is CASSLLAGGKMTQYF. DNA of the CDR3: TGTGCCAGCAGCCTACTAGCGGGGGGCAAGATGACCCAGTACTTC.

The rearrangement joins TRBV5-6 to TRBJ1-5, with D perhaps matching TRBD1 (6 bases). Trimming removed 4 bases at V and 1 base at J, with 12 bases between. Germline assignment: CDR1 SGHDT and CDR2 YYEEEE. CDR3 length: 15 amino acids. CDR3 protein: CASSPGVGSNQPQHF. The CDR3 DNA reads as TGTGCCAGCAGCCCAGGGGTAGGGAGCAATCAGCCCCAGCATTTT.

The rearrangement joins TRBV6-5 to TRBJ1-2, with a tentative D call TRBD1 (6 bases). Germline CDR1 and CDR2: MNHEY and SVGAGI. This CDR3 comprises 14 residues. Trimming took 0 bases from V and 4 from J, leaving 9 bases between them. CDR3 bases: TGTGCCAGCAGTTACTCGGACAGCAGCTATGGCTACACCTTC. As protein: CASSYSDSSYGYTF.

The chain has TRBV4-2 and TRBJ2-2; maybe TRBD2 (6 bases). There are 15 residues in the CDR3. Germline CDR1 and CDR2: LGHNA and YNFKEQ. V lost 1 base and J lost 6, with 12 bases in between. This chain's CDR3 is CASSQGTSLSGELFF. CDR3 DNA sequence: TGTGCCAGCAGCCAAGGTACTAGCTTGTCCGGGGAGCTGTTTTTT.

The chain recombines TRBV5-4 with TRBJ2-5; 9 bases fit TRBD1. V was pared by 4 bases and J by 5 bases, with 12 bases of the junction left unmatched. The CDR3 has 16 amino acids. CDR1 is SGHNT, CDR2 YYREEE, per germline (reference sequence). The CDR3 sequence: CASSIGGQGRVETQYF. CDR3 nucleotide sequence: TGTGCCAGCAGCATAGGGGGACAGGGTCGGGTTGAGACCCAGTACTTC.